The clone carrying this TCR beta chain has more than one count but fewer than ten. Use of 60 Vbeta and 13 Jbeta primers characterized the PCR. The assay was immunoSEQ multiplex PCR, and TCRdb's table has in-frame clones only and misses some. The sample contains approximately 220,000 clones, roughly 85% of which appear only once. Donors consisted of healthy bone marrow donors. The record originates from a study of cytomegalovirus exposure and HLA in healthy donors. The sample was PBMCs. This sequence was found in a male donor in good health and CMV-seronegative.

CDR3 residues: CASSPQQGKGMSRGYGYTF. CDR3 nucleotides: TGTGCCAGCAGTCCTCAACAGGGGAAGGGCATGTCCCGGGGCTATGGCTACACCTTC. The chain couples TRBV28 to TRBJ1-2, with 7 bases lining up with TRBD1. With 5 bases clipped from V and 4 bases from J, the junction kept 22 bases outside the gene matches. Germline values: CDR1 MDHEN, CDR2 SYDVKM. This CDR3 comprises 19 residues.